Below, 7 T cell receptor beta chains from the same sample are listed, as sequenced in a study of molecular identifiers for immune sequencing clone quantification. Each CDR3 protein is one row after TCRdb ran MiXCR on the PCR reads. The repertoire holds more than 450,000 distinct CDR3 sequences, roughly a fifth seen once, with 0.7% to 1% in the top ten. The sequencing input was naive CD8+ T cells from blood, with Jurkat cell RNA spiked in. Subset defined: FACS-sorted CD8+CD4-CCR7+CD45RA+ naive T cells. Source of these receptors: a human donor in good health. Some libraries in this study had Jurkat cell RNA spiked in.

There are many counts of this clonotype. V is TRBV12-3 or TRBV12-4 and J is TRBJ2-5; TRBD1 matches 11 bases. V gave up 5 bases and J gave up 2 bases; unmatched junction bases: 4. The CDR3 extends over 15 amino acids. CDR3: CASSPDRGPQETQYF. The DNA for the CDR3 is TGTGCCAGCAGTCCGGACAGGGGGCCTCAAGAGACCCAGTACTTC.

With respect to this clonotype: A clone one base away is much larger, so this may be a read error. The CDR3 loop is CASSDQYERYF. Written as DNA, the CDR3 is TGTGCCAGCAGCGATCAGTACGAGCGGTACTTC. The chain combines TRBV7-9 with TRBJ2-7; no clear D. This CDR3 is built from 11 residues. Germline CDR1 and CDR2: SEHNR and FQNEAQ (reference sequence). Complete variable domain (other parts from reference TRBV7-9 and TRBJ2-7): DTGVSQNPRHKITKRGQNVTFRCDPISEHNRLYWYRQTLGQGPEFLTYFQNEAQLEKSRLLSDRFSAERPKGSFSTLEIQRTEQGDSAMYLCASSDQYERYFGPGTRLTVT.

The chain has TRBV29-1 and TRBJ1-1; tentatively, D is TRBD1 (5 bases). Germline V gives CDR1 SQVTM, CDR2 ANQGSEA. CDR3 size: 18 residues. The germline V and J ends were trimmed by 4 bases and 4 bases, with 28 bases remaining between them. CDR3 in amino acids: CSVGGPGWEKRAFTEAFF. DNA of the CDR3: TGCAGCGTTGGGGGCCCCGGATGGGAAAAAAGGGCATTCACTGAAGCTTTCTTT.

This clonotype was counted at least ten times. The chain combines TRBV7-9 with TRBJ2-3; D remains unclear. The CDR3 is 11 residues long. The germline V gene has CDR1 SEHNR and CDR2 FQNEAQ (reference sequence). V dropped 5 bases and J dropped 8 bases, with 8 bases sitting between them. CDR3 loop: CASSPRVTQYF. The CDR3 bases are TGTGCCAGCAGCCCCCGGGTTACGCAGTATTTT.

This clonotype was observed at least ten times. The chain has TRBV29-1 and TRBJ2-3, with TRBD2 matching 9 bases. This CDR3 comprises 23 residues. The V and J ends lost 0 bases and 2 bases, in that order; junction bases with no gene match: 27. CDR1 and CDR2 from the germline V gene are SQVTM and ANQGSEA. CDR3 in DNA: TGCAGCGTTGAAGATTGGGGGCACGAAGGGACTAGCATCCCTGACAATCCCACAGATACGCAGTATTTT. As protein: CSVEDWGHEGTSIPDNPTDTQYF.

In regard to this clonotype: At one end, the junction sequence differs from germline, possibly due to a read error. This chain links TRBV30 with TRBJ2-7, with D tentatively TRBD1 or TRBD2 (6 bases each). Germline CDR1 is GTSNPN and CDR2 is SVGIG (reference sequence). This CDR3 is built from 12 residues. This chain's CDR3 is CAWSVTGATFCF. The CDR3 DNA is TGTGCCTGGAGTGTTACGGGGGCCACCTTTTGCTTC.

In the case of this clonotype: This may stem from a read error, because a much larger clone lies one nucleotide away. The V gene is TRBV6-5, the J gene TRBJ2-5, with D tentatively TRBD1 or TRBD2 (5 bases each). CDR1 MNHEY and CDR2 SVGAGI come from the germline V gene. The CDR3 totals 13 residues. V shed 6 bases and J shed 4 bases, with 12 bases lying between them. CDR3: CASRGDGRETQYF. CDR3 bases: TGTGCCAGCAGGGGGGACGGTCGAGAGACCCAGTACTTC.